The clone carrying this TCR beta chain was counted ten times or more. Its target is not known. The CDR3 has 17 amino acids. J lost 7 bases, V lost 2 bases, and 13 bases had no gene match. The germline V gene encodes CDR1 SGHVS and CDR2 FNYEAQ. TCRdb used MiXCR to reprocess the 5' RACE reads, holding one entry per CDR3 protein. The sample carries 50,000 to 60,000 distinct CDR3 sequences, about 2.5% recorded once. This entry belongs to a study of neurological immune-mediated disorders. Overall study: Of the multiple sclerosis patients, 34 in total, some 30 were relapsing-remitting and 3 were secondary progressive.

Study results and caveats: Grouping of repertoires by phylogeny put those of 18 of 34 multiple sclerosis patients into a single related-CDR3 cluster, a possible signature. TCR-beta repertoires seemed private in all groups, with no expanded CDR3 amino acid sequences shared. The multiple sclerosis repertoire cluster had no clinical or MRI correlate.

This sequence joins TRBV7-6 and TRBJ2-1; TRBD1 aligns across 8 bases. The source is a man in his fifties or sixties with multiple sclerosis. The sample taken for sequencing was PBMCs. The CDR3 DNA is TGTGCCAGCAGCTTACCTAGAGGCCTGAGACAGGGGAATGAGCAGTTCTTC. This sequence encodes CASSLPRGLRQGNEQFF. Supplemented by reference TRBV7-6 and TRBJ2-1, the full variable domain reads GAGVSQSPRYKVTKRGQDVALRCDPISGHVSLYWYRQALGQGPEFLTYFNYEAQQDKSGLPNDRFSAERPEGSISTLTIQRTEQRDSAMYRCASSLPRGLRQGNEQFFGPGTRLTVL.